This note documents a single T cell receptor beta chain sequence. The antigen this receptor binds is unknown. Base qualities are not recorded, but no much larger clone differs from it by a single base. This entry comes from a study of blood T cell repertoires in COVID-19 (TCRdb year 2020). Describing the broader study: The collaborator samples originated in the United States, Italy and Spain and spanned the acute and convalescent phases of COVID-19. The material from the prospective study consisted of cDNA or gDNA derived from T cells, B-cell-depleted T cells, or PBMCs. Deeply sampled blood TCRbeta repertoires from subjects exposed to, actively infected with, or recovered from COVID-19 were included in the dataset. The repertoires were released in a freely available public database meant as a resource for research on the immune response to SARS-CoV-2. Samples came from the ongoing ImmuneRACE study (first 160 participants) plus 1,254 subjects from 6 global collaborators. The sample metadata nearly always contained a de-identified subject ID, COVID-19 status, age in years and sex. Where available, HLA class I and class II types were taken from metadata supplied by the sample provider and were not determined by assay-based typing.

Another Seattle source contributed samples from volunteer blood donors who had recovered from COVID-19. The collaborating institutions used their own protocols to collect whole blood in K2EDTA tubes. For TCRbeta analysis, collaborators shipped samples as frozen whole blood, isolated PBMCs, or DNA extracted from either of those sample types. V loses 4 bases at its end and J loses 2 bases; junction bases beyond the gene matches: 14. CDR1 KGHSH and CDR2 LQKENI are derived from the germline V gene. The CDR3 starts with the cysteine, ends with the phenylalanine, and has 18 residues. Only the CDR3 region is kept as DNA, spanning 54 bases read in frame from base 1. Study-level results and caveats: Clinical and demographic metadata were provided uncurated, with the amount varying by source and participant.

TCRbeta CDR3 regions were amplified from genomic DNA using the immunoSEQ Assay, a bias-controlled multiplex PCR. The paper's data handling went like this. Nucleated cell counts per sample were estimated from amplification of reference gene primers within the assay. Sequence reads were collapsed and filtered to measure the absolute abundance of every unique TCRbeta CDR3 rearrangement. Productive Simpson clonality was computed per sample as the square root of Simpson's diversity index over productive rearrangements. What TCRdb holds here is the immuneACCESS table cut down to in-frame rearrangements. Part of the clones is not present; checked against another copy, under half of the missing clones reflect an unresolved V gene, and the others are unexplained. The V and J calls and clone size are taken from that table; D and trimming were inferred from the DNA. A total of approximately 250,000 clones appear in this sample, more than 65% of them only once. Clones ranked in the top ten supply about 1.5% of the sample.

The chain is assembled from TRBV18 and TRBJ2-3; TRBD1 lines up with 8 middle nucleotides. The sequencing input was peripheral blood. The clonotype comes from a woman aged 40 to 50 who had recovered from COVID-19. Here the CDR3 is given as CASSLDGAQGAFTDTQYF. The DNA is TGTGCCAGCTCACTAGATGGAGCGCAGGGGGCTTTCACAGATACGCAGTATTTT.